These 16 T cell receptor beta chains were sequenced from one sample in a study of blood T cells in healthy people across ages. It was with a sample-barcoded 5' primer and a J-beta primer mix that a second PCR of roughly 7 to 12 cycles was run. MiXCR, run by TCRdb on the 5' RACE reads, gives a single entry per CDR3 protein. The data contain 800,000 to 1,000,000 distinct CDR3 sequences, roughly 43% of them seen just once; the ten biggest clones take up roughly 13%. Input material: blood. The receptor set was obtained from a young man in good health.

The chain couples TRBV21-1 to TRBJ2-7; the table names TRBD1, a call not compared with the DNA. TRBV21-1 is deemed a pseudogene. The CDR3 consists of 16 residues. Here the CDR3 reads CASSRDRGHGSYEQYF. DNA for the CDR3: TGTGCCAGCAGCCGGGACAGGGGGCATGGTAGCTACGAGCAGTACTTC.

This clonotype was seen more than once but under ten times. This chain's CDR3 is CASSPPGRGSYNEQFF. The CDR3 bases are TGTGCCAGCTCACCACCGGGGAGAGGGTCCTACAATGAGCAGTTCTTC. V is TRBV18 and J is TRBJ2-1; D might be TRBD2 (5 bases). This CDR3 contains 16 residues. The germline V and J ends were trimmed by 0 bases and 1 base, with 10 bases remaining between them. Germline V gene lookup returns CDR1 KGHSH and CDR2 LQKENI. The full variable domain, completed using reference TRBV18 and TRBJ2-1, is NAGVMQNPRHLVRRRGQEARLRCSPMKGHSHVYWYRQLPEEGLKFMVYLQKENIIDESGMPKERFSAEFPKEGPSILRIQQVVRGDSAAYFCASSPPGRGSYNEQFFGPGTRLTVL.

V and J are TRBV7-2 and TRBJ2-2, with TRBD1 identical over 8 bases. This CDR3 comprises 16 residues. V trimming: 5 bases; J trimming: 4 bases; junction bases outside the gene matches: 9. The germline V gene has CDR1 SGHTA and CDR2 FQGNSA. In nucleotides, the CDR3 is TGTGCCAGCAGCCTACGGACAGGGTTGGGCACCGGGGAGCTGTTTTTT. Translating it yields CASSLRTGLGTGELFF.

The chain combines TRBV20-1 with TRBJ2-7; TRBD2 matches 8 bases. The CDR3 has 14 amino acids. In germline, CDR1 is DFQATT, CDR2 SNEGSKA (reference sequence). Unmatched junction bases numbered 3, after V lost 0 bases and J lost 2 bases. CDR3 DNA sequence: TGCAGTGCTAGAGAGGGGGGACTAGCCTACGAGCAGTACTTC. It is translated as CSAREGGLAYEQYF.

The chain carries TRBV28 and TRBJ1-6; D perhaps matches TRBD1 (5 bases). The CDR3 has 17 residues. The V gene lost 4 bases and the J gene lost 8 bases, with 21 bases spanning the gap. CDR1 MDHEN and CDR2 SYDVKM come from the germline V gene. As DNA, the CDR3 is TGTGCCAGCAGTTCCATATCCTCCGCAGGGATTGATTCACCCCTCCACTTT. Translating it yields CASSSISSAGIDSPLHF.

Comments on this clonotype: The junction shows a germline mismatch at one end, possibly a read error. V and J are TRBV20-1 and TRBJ1-2, with 7 nucleotides matching TRBD1. Germline V gene sequence: CDR1 DFQATT, CDR2 SNEGSKA (reference sequence). The CDR3 consists of 13 residues. This CDR3 is CSARTGANYGHTF. CDR3 nucleotides: TGCAGTGCTAGAACAGGGGCTAACTATGGCCACACCTTC.

The chain recombines TRBV11-2 with TRBJ2-1, with 7 bases identical to TRBD1. Per germline, CDR1 SGHAT and CDR2 FQNNGV. The CDR3 has 14 residues. J lost 0 bases, V lost 8 bases, and 4 bases had no gene match. In DNA form, the CDR3 reads TGTGCCAGCTACGGGACAGACTCCTACAATGAGCAGTTCTTC. This encodes CASYGTDSYNEQFF.

The chain is built from TRBV20-1 and TRBJ2-7; tentative D call: TRBD2 (7 bases). Germline V lookup: CDR1 DFQATT, CDR2 SNEGSKA (reference sequence). Between the trimmed V and J ends, which lost 2 bases and 1 base, there was a span of 12 bases. The CDR3 sequence is 14 residues long. The CDR3 nucleotides read TGCAGTGCTAGAACCGGGGGGCCTTCCTACGAGCAGTACTTC. It encodes CSARTGGPSYEQYF.

This chain uses TRBV3-1 with TRBJ1-6; no clear D. CDR3 length equals 15 residues. The germline V gene encodes CDR1 LGHDT and CDR2 YNNKEL (reference sequence). The ends were cut back, 4 bases at V and 7 bases at J, with 14 bases in the middle. The DNA of the CDR3 is TGTGCCAGCAGCCGAGGACCGGGAGGGAATTCACCCCTCCACTTT. This encodes CASSRGPGGNSPLHF.

This chain uses TRBV29-1 with TRBJ1-5; TRBD1 matches 8 bases. Germline V gives CDR1 SQVTM, CDR2 ANQGSEA. The CDR3 spans 14 residues. Unmatched junction bases numbered 7, after V lost 4 bases and J lost 5 bases. The CDR3 DNA reads as TGCAGCGTTGCAGTGGCAGGGGGCGATCAGCCCCAGCATTTT. It translates to CSVAVAGGDQPQHF.

This clonotype was recorded a few times. This chain connects TRBV28 to TRBJ2-7; the D gene could be TRBD1 or TRBD2 (6 bases each). Looked up from germline, CDR1 is MDHEN and CDR2 is SYDVKM. The CDR3 extends over 13 amino acids. DNA for the CDR3: TGTGCGCACGGGGGACACACTCACTACGAGCAGTACTTC. Its translation is CAHGGHTHYEQYF.

This chain links TRBV4-2 with TRBJ1-6; 8 nucleotides align to TRBD1. Germline V lookup: CDR1 LGHNA, CDR2 YNFKEQ. CDR3 length: 14 residues. V trimming: 1 base; J trimming: 10 bases; junction bases outside the gene matches: 3. CDR3: CASSQAAGGSPLHF. In DNA form, the CDR3 reads TGTGCCAGCAGCCAAGCTGCAGGGGGCTCACCCCTCCACTTT.

The chain joins TRBV12-5 to TRBJ2-1; 8 bases fit TRBD2. V trimming: 6 bases; J trimming: 8 bases; junction bases outside the gene matches: 3. The CDR3 extends over 12 amino acids. Looked up from germline, CDR1 is LGHNT and CDR2 is FRNRAP. The CDR3, as DNA: TGTGCTAGTGGGGCGGGGGGCGATGAGCAGTTCTTC. Amino acid sequence: CASGAGGDEQFF.

CDR3 amino acids: CASSYGLAGVLGEQFF. In nucleotides, the CDR3 is TGTGCCAGCAGCTACGGACTAGCGGGGGTTTTGGGTGAGCAGTTCTTC. The chain is built from TRBV11-1 and TRBJ2-1, with 13 bases identical to TRBD2. The germline gives CDR1 SGHAT, CDR2 FQDESV (reference sequence). This CDR3 has 16 residues. V shed 4 bases, J shed 9 bases, and the junction held 9 bases outside the gene matches.

This clonotype was counted between two and nine times. The chain joins TRBV5-1 to TRBJ1-5; the D gene is possibly TRBD1 (5 bases). Germline-derived CDR1 and CDR2 are SGHRS and YFSETQ. The V end was cut by 4 bases, the J end by 3 bases, with 11 bases between. The CDR3 is made up of 14 amino acids. The DNA of the CDR3 is TGCGCCAGCAGCCTGGGACCGGTCAATCAGCCCCAGCATTTT. Its protein is CASSLGPVNQPQHF.

The chain couples TRBV4-3 to TRBJ1-2; D remains ambiguous. Between the trimmed V and J ends, which lost 1 base and 10 bases, there was a span of 10 bases. The CDR3 runs to 12 residues. The germline CDR1 and CDR2 sequences are LGHNA and YSLEER. This chain's CDR3 is CASSQGVDAYTF. As DNA, the CDR3 is TGCGCCAGCAGCCAAGGTGTGGATGCCTACACCTTC.